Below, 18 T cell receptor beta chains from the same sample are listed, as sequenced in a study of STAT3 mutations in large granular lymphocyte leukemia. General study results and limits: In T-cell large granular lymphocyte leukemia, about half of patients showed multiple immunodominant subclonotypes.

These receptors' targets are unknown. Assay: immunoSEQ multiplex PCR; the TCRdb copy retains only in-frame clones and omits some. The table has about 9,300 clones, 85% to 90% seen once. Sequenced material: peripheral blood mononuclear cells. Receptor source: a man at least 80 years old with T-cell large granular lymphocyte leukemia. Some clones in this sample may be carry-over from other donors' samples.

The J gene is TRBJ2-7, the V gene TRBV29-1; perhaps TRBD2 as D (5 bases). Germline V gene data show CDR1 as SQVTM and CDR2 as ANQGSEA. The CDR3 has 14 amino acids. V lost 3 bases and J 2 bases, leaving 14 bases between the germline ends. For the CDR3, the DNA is TGCAGCGTTGATGCAACGGGGTACGCCTACGAGCAGTACTTC. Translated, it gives CSVDATGYAYEQYF.

The CDR3 is CASSIEVGNQPQHF. CDR3 nucleotides: TGTGCCAGCAGCATAGAAGTGGGGAATCAGCCCCAGCATTTT. The chain couples TRBV2 to TRBJ1-5; D uncertain. Germline CDR1 reads SNHLY; CDR2 reads FYNNEI. This CDR3 is built from 14 residues. V shed 6 bases and J shed 4 bases, with 13 bases lying between them.

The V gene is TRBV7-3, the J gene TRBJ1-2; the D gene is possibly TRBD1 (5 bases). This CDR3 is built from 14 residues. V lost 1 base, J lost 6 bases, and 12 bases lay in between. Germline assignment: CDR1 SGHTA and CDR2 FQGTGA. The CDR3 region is CASSLNGGFDGYTF. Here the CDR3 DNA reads TGTGCCAGCAGCTTAAATGGGGGGTTCGATGGCTACACCTTC. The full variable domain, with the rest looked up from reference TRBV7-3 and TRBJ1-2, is GAGVSQTPSNKVTEKGKYVELRCDPISGHTALYWYRQSLGQGPEFLIYFQGTGAADDSGLPNDRFFAVRPEGSVSTLKIQRTERGDSAVYLCASSLNGGFDGYTFGSGTRLTVV.

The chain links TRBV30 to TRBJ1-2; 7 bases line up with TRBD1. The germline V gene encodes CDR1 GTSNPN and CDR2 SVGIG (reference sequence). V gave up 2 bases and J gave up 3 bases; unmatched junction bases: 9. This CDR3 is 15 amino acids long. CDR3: CAWSNRGRGDYGYTF. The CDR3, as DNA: TGTGCCTGGAGTAACAGGGGCAGAGGGGACTATGGCTACACCTTC.

Written as DNA, the CDR3 is TGTGCCAGCAGCTTAGCGCTCACCGTCAATCAGCCCCAGCATTTT. This encodes CASSLALTVNQPQHF. This chain uses TRBV7-8 with TRBJ1-5; D not resolved. V lost 0 bases and J lost 3, with 9 bases in between. This CDR3 is built from 15 residues. Germline V CDR1 and CDR2: SGHVS, FQNEAQ.

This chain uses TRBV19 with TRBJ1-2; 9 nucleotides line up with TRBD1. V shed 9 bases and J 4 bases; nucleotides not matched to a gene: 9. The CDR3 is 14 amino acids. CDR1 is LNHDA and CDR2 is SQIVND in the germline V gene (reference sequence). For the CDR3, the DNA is TGTGCCAGCCACTCCCGGGACAGGGCCTATGGCTACACCTTC. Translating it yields CASHSRDRAYGYTF. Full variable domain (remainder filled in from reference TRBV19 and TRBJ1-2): DGGITQSPKYLFRKEGQNVTLSCEQNLNHDAMYWYRQDPGQGLRLIYYSQIVNDFQKGDIAEGYSVSREKKESFPLTVTSAQKNPTAFYLCASHSRDRAYGYTFGSGTRLTVV.

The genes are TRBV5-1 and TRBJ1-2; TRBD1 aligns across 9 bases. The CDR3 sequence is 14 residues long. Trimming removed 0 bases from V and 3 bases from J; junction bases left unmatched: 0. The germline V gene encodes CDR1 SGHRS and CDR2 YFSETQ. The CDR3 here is CASSLGQGDYGYTF. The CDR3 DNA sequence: TGCGCCAGCAGCTTGGGACAGGGGGACTATGGCTACACCTTC.

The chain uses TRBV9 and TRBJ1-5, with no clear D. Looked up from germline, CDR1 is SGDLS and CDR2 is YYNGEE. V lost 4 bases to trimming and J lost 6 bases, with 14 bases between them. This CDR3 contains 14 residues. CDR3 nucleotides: TGTGCCAGCAGCCTCGATCCCGACGGTCAGCCCCAGCATTTT. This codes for CASSLDPDGQPQHF.

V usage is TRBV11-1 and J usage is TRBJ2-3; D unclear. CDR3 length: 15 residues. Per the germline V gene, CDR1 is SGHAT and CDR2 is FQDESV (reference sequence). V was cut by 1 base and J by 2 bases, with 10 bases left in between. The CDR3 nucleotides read TGTGCCAGCAGCTTAGGGATAGGATCCACAGATACGCAGTATTTT. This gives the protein CASSLGIGSTDTQYF.

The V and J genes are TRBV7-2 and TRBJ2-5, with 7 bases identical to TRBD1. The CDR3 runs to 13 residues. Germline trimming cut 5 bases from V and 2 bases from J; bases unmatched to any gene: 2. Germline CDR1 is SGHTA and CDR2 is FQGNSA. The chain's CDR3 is CASSGDRQETQYF. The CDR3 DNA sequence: TGTGCCAGCAGCGGGGACAGACAAGAGACCCAGTACTTC.

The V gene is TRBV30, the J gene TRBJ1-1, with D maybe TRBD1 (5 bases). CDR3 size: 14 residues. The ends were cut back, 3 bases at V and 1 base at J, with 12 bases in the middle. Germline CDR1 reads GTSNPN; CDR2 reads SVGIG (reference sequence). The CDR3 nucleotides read TGTGCCTGGAGCTGGTGGGGCTGGAACACTGAAGCTTTCTTT. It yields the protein CAWSWWGWNTEAFF.

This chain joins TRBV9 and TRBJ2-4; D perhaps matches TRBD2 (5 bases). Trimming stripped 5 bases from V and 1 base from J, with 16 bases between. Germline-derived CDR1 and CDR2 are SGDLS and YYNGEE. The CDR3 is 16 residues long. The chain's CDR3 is CASRVPKRGAKNIQYF. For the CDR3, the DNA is TGTGCCAGCAGAGTCCCCAAAAGAGGGGCCAAAAACATTCAGTACTTC.

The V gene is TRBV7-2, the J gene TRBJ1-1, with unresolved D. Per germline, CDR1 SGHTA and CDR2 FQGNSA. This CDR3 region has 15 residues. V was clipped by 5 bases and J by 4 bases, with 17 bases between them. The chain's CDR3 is CASSTAGPPGTEAFF. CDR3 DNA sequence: TGTGCCAGCAGCACCGCCGGACCCCCGGGCACTGAAGCTTTCTTT.

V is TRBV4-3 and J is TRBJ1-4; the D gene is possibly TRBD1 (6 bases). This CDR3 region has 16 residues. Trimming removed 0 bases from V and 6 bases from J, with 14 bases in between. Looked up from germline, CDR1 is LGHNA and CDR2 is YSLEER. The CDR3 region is CASSQDKHRDYEKLFF. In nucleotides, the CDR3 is TGCGCCAGCAGCCAAGATAAGCACAGGGACTATGAAAAACTGTTTTTT.

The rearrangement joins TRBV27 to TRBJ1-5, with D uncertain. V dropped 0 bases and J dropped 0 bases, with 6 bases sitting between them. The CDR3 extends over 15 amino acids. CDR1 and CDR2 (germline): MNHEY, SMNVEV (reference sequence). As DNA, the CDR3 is TGTGCCAGCAGTTTATCGGTAAATAGCAATCAGCCCCAGCATTTT. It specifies CASSLSVNSNQPQHF.

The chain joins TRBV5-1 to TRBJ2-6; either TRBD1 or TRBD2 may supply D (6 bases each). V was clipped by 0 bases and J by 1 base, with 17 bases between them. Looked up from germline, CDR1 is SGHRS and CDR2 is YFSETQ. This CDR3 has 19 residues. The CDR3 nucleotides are TGCGCCAGCAGCTTGGTTGGGGACTGGGGGCTATCTGGGGCCAACGTCCTGACTTTC. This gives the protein CASSLVGDWGLSGANVLTF.

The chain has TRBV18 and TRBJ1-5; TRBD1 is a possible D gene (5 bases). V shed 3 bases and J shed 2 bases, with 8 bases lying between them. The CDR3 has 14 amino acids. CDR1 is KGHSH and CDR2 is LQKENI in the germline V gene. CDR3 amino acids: CASSPRGGNQPQHF. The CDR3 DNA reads TGTGCCAGCTCACCGCGGGGGGGCAATCAGCCCCAGCATTTT.

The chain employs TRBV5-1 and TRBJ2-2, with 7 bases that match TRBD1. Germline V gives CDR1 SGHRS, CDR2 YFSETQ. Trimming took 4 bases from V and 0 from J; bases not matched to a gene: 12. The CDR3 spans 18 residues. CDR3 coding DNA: TGCGCCAGCAGCCCGTCACCGGGACAGATGGCGAACACCGGGGAGCTGTTTTTT. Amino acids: CASSPSPGQMANTGELFF.